These 4 T cell receptor beta chains were all obtained from the same sample, sequenced in a study of regulatory T cells in long-lasting Graves disease. Building of the TCR beta libraries involved iRepertoire HTBI primers and Arm-PCR of CDR3 regions. TCRdb itself ran the multiplex PCR reads through MiXCR, one entry per CDR3 protein. The table shows more than 350,000 distinct CDR3 sequences, with approximately 22% occurring only once. This sample's time point: persistent/refractory GD, antithyroid drugs over 5 years with positive TRAb. PBMC-extracted RNA yielded the TCR library. The sequenced sample was peripheral blood mononuclear cells (PBMCs), obtained when the disease was refractory, from a patient treated with antithyroid drugs. The receptors derive from a female donor with Graves disease.

This clonotype was observed a single time. A much larger clone differs by one base, so this may be a read error. V usage is TRBV5-1 and J usage is TRBJ2-2; D may be TRBD2 (6 bases). The V gene lost 3 bases and the J gene lost 4 bases, with 10 bases spanning the gap. This CDR3 has 14 amino acids. Per the germline V gene, CDR1 is SGHRS and CDR2 is YFSETQ. The CDR3 loop is CASSSSVSTGELFF. CDR3 nucleotide sequence: TGCGCCAGCAGCTCTAGCGTGAGCACCGGGGAGCTGTTTTTT.

This clonotype was observed a handful of times. For the CDR3, the DNA is TGTGCCCACAACAGGGGCCAAGAGACCCAGTACTTC. This sequence encodes CAHNRGQETQYF. The V gene is TRBV30, the J gene TRBJ2-5; TRBD1 agrees at 7 bases. Germline loops: CDR1 GTSNPN, CDR2 SVGIG (reference sequence). This CDR3 contains 12 residues. J was trimmed by 1 base and V by 8 bases; bases with no gene match: 4.

Note on this clonotype: This could be a read error, since a much larger clone is one nucleotide away. DNA of the CDR3: TGTGCCAGCCGCCTACTAGCGGGAGGGCCGGGAGAGACCCAGTACTTC. It codes for CASRLLAGGPGETQYF. The chain recombines TRBV6-1 with TRBJ2-5; 13 bases fit TRBD2. Germline trimming cut 8 bases from V and 4 bases from J; bases unmatched to any gene: 10. There are 16 residues in the CDR3. Germline loops: CDR1 MNHNS, CDR2 SASEGT.

This clonotype has only a few counts. The J gene is TRBJ2-2, the V gene TRBV14; 8 bases are a match to TRBD2. The V gene end was trimmed by 5 bases and the J gene end by 7 bases; junction bases not matched to a gene: 6. CDR3 length equals 14 residues. Germline CDR1 and CDR2: SGHDN and FVKESK. CDR3 sequence (DNA): TGTGCCAGCAGCGACCTTAGCGGGAACGGGGAGCTGTTTTTT. Its protein product is CASSDLSGNGELFF. Filled out from reference TRBV14 and TRBJ2-2, the complete variable domain reads EAGVTQFPSHSVIEKGQTVTLRCDPISGHDNLYWYRRVMGKEIKFLLHFVKESKQDESGMPNNRFLAERTGGTYSTLKVQPAELEDSGVYFCASSDLSGNGELFFGEGSRLTVL.